This TCR beta chain was recovered during a study of blood T cell repertoires in COVID-19. Study at large: Researchers got acute and convalescent COVID-19 samples from the United States, Italy and Spain. PBMCs, B-cell-depleted T cells, or T cells were the source of the cDNA or gDNA that made up the material.

Participants were aged about 18 to 89 years, lived in about two dozen US areas, and enrolled virtually. Cohort 3 donors were reported recovered after two negative PCRs, clearance, or symptom resolution. Assay used: immunoSEQ multiplex PCR; TCRdb lists only in-frame clones, some missing. Altogether some 400,000 clones are present, about 87% being singletons, with the ten largest covering under 1.5%. Material: PBMCs or T cells enriched from blood (not recorded which). This receptor was identified in a man aged 25-45 years who had recovered from COVID-19.

Written as DNA, the CDR3 is TGTGCCAGTAGTATTGGGCAGACTGGAAACACCATATATTTT. It yields the protein CASSIGQTGNTIYF. The gene calls are TRBV19 and TRBJ1-3; D is ambiguous. The ends were cut back, 3 bases at V and 2 bases at J, with 8 bases in the middle. CDR1 and CDR2 (germline): LNHDA, SQIVND (reference sequence). The CDR3 is made up of 14 amino acids.